These 9 T cell receptor beta chains originate from one sample sequenced in a study of blood T cell repertoires in COVID-19. Data came from immunoSEQ multiplex PCR; TCRdb stores just in-frame clones and leaves some out. This sample yields almost 500,000 clones, of which about 88% are seen a single time; around 8% belongs to the top ten. The sample taken for sequencing was PBMCs or T cells enriched from blood (not recorded which). Receptors originate from a woman aged 60 to 75 who had recovered from COVID-19.

The rearrangement uses TRBV6-5 and TRBJ1-1, with 8 bases matching TRBD1. The CDR3 consists of 14 residues. Germline loops: CDR1 MNHEY, CDR2 SVGAGI. After removal of 4 bases from V and 1 base from J, the junction contained 2 bases not matched to a gene. The CDR3 DNA sequence: TGTGCCAGCAGTTGGACAGGGCAGAACACTGAAGCTTTCTTT. Protein product: CASSWTGQNTEAFF.

V and J are TRBV25-1 and TRBJ2-3; a possible D gene is TRBD2 (6 bases). V lost 8 bases and J lost 1, with 10 bases in between. From germline, CDR1 is MGHDK and CDR2 SYGVNS. CDR3 size: 13 residues. The CDR3: CASRWGGTDTQYF. The CDR3, as DNA: TGTGCCAGCCGATGGGGGGGCACAGATACGCAGTATTTT. Based on the CDR3 plus reference TRBV25-1 and TRBJ2-3, the full variable domain is EADIYQTPRYLVIGTGKKITLECSQTMGHDKMYWYQQDPGMELHLIHYSYGVNSTEKGDLSSESTVSRIRTEHFPLTLESARPSHTSQYLCASRWGGTDTQYFGPGTRLTVL.

In its sample, this clone was seen once. The V call is TRBV5-4, the J call TRBJ2-1, with a tentative D call TRBD1 (6 bases). Germline values: CDR1 SGHNT, CDR2 YYREEE (reference sequence). This CDR3 comprises 16 residues. The V gene lost 6 bases and the J gene lost 6 bases, with 22 bases spanning the gap. The CDR3 DNA reads as TGTGCCAGCAACACTGCGATAAAACAGGGTCCCAATGAGCAGTTCTTC. It specifies CASNTAIKQGPNEQFF.

The chain is built from TRBV19 and TRBJ2-5; 11 nucleotides align to TRBD2. The CDR3 is made up of 15 amino acids. With V trimmed by 3 bases and J by 5 bases, 5 bases remained unmatched. Germline V gene data show CDR1 as LNHDA and CDR2 as SQIVND (reference sequence). The CDR3 here is CASSIRLAGWETQYF. In DNA, the CDR3 is TGTGCCAGTAGTATTCGACTAGCGGGGTGGGAGACCCAGTACTTC.

This sequence joins TRBV2 and TRBJ2-1, with 10 positions matching TRBD2. CDR3 length: 16 residues. Trimming took 1 base from V and 6 from J; bases not matched to a gene: 6. Germline CDR1 SNHLY, CDR2 FYNNEI. For the CDR3, the DNA is TGTGCCAGCAGTGAAGTGGGAGCGGGGGGGCCCAATGAGCAGTTCTTC. As protein: CASSEVGAGGPNEQFF.

The chain is built from TRBV25-1 and TRBJ2-1; 8 positions agree with TRBD1. In germline, CDR1 is MGHDK, CDR2 SYGVNS. Trimming cost V 1 base and J 6 bases; bases outside gene matches: 8. The CDR3 extends over 16 amino acids. The CDR3 sequence: CASSESTGEKGNEQFF. In nucleotides, the CDR3 is TGTGCCAGCAGTGAATCGACAGGGGAAAAGGGCAATGAGCAGTTCTTC.

This chain uses TRBV5-1 with TRBJ2-2, with D possibly matching TRBD2 (7 bases). The V gene's germline CDR1 is SGHRS and CDR2 YFSETQ. The CDR3 is made up of 16 amino acids. V lost 2 bases, J lost 3 bases, and 14 bases lay in between. The CDR3 here is CASSLGGARYTGELFF. CDR3 bases: TGCGCCAGCAGCTTAGGGGGGGCGCGTTACACCGGGGAGCTGTTTTTT.

This rearrangement joins TRBV6-2 or TRBV6-3 to TRBJ2-7; 7 nucleotides match TRBD1. This CDR3 has 14 residues. Looked up from germline, CDR1 is MNHEY and CDR2 is SVGEGT. The V segment lost 5 bases and the J segment 0 bases; nucleotides outside the gene matches: 4. Written as DNA, the CDR3 is TGTGCCAGCAGTCCCGGGACAGTCTCCTACGAGCAGTACTTC. Translating gives CASSPGTVSYEQYF.

The CDR3 region is CASSLALSSYEQYF. For the CDR3, the DNA is TGTGCCAGCAGCTTAGCGCTCAGCTCCTACGAGCAGTACTTC. The chain carries TRBV7-2 and TRBJ2-7; D ambiguous. The CDR3 spans 14 residues. From germline, CDR1 is SGHTA and CDR2 FQGNSA. Trimming removed 0 bases from V and 0 bases from J, with 6 bases in between.